This T cell receptor beta chain was sequenced for a study of beta chain features in type 1 diabetes. Looking at the study overall: Sorted cells, 107,917,701 in number, were examined across all samples.

Using CD45RO/CCR7/CD25/CD127/CD95/CD27, CD4+ naive, central memory, regulatory and stem cell-like memory cells were sorted. This clone showed up just a few times. The study reverse transcribed the entire isolated RNA, so it sequenced expressed TCRB transcripts. Some clones are missing from TCRdb's copy, which holds only in-frame ones; the method was immunoSEQ multiplex PCR. The data show 900,000 or so clones, about a sixth seen once. Trimming cost V 3 bases and J 2 bases; bases outside gene matches: 3. Per the germline V gene, CDR1 is LNHDA and CDR2 is SQIVND (reference sequence). The CDR3 consists of 15 residues.

Sequences were obtained from naive CD4+ T cells from blood. The TCR was taken from a woman aged 18-29 years in good health. The chain joins TRBV19 to TRBJ1-4; 7 bases match TRBD1. CDR3 bases: TGTGCCAGTAGTATCATGGGACAGACTAATGAAAAACTGTTTTTT. Translating it yields CASSIMGQTNEKLFF.